This entry describes one T cell receptor (beta chain). What it binds is not known. The entry originates in a study of shared clonotypes between healthy human individuals. Study at large: Used for every donor were three CD4 naive, three CD4 memory, two CD8 naive and one CD8 memory plate. Whole-study results and caveats: Limited genetic and exposure-history diversity came from having few donors. Clonotype sharing levels among donors were expected to vary with sequencing depth.

Assay execution took place at the deep level. The protocol was immunoSEQ multiplex PCR, while the TCRdb copy is restricted to in-frame clones and leaves out a portion. This sample has more than 200,000 clones, with approximately 65% found just once. The material sequenced was memory CD4+ T cells sorted from blood. As for subset: CD45RA-negative fraction. This clonotype was sampled from a young man in good health.

CDR3 region: CASSPLAGVYNEQFF. CDR3 DNA: TGTGCCAGCAGCCCCCTAGCGGGAGTGTACAATGAGCAGTTCTTC. The chain recombines TRBV7-3 with TRBJ2-1; 10 nucleotides align to TRBD2. Germline CDR1 reads SGHTA; CDR2 reads FQGTGA. V lost 5 bases, J lost 4 bases, and 5 bases stayed unmatched. This CDR3 contains 15 residues.